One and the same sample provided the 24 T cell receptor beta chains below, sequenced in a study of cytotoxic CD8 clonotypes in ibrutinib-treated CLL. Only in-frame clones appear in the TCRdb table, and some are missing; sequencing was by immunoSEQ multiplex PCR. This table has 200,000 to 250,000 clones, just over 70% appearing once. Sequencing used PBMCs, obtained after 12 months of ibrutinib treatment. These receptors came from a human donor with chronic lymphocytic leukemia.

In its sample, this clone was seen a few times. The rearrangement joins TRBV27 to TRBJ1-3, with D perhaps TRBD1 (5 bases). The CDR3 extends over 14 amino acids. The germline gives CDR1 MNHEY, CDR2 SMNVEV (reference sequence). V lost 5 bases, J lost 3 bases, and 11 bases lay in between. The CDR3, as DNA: TGTGCCAGCAGTGACCGGGGCCGTGGAAACACCATATATTTT. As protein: CASSDRGRGNTIYF.

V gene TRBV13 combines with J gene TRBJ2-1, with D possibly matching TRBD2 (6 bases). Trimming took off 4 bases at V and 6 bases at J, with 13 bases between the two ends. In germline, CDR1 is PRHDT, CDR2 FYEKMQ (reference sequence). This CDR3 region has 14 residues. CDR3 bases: TGTGCCAGCAGCTCCACCGAGGAGGGCAATGAGCAGTTCTTC. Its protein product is CASSSTEEGNEQFF.

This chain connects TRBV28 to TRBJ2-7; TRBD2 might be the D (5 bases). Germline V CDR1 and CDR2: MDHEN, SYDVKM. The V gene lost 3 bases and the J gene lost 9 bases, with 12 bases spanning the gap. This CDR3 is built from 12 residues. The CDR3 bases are TGTGCCAGCAGTTTTGGGCTCGCGGGGCAGTACTTC. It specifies CASSFGLAGQYF.

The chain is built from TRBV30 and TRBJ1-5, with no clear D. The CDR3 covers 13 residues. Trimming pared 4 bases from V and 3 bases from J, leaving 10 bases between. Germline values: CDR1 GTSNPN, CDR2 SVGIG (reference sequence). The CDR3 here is CAWTATYNQPQHF. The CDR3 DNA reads TGTGCCTGGACCGCTACATACAATCAGCCCCAGCATTTT.

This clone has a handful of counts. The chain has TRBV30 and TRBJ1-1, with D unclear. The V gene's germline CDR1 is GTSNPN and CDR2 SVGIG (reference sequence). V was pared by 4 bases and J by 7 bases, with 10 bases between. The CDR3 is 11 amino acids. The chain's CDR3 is CAWNRPVEAFF. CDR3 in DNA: TGTGCCTGGAATCGGCCTGTTGAAGCTTTCTTT.

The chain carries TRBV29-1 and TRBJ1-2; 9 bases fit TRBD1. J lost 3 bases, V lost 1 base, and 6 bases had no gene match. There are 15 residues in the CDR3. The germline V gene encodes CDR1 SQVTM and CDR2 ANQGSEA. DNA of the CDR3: TGCAGCGTTGAAGTCCGGACAGGGGCTGACTATGGCTACACCTTC. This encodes CSVEVRTGADYGYTF.

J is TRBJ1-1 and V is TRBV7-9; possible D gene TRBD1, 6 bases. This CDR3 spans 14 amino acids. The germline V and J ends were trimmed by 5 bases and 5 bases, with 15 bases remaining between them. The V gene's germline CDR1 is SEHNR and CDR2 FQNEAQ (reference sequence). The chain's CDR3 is CASSLPGGRTEAFF. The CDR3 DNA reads TGTGCCAGCAGCCTTCCCGGGGGGCGGACTGAAGCTTTCTTT.

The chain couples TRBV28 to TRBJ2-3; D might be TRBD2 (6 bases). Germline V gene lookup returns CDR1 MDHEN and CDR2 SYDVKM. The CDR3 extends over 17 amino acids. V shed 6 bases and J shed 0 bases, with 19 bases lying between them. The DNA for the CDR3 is TGTGCCAGCAGCCCCTGGAGGGAGCGGGTGAGCACAGATACGCAGTATTTT. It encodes CASSPWRERVSTDTQYF.

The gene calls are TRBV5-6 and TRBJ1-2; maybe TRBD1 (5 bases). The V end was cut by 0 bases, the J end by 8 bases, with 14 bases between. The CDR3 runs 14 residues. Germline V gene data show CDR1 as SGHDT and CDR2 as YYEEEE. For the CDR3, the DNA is TGTGCCAGCAGCTTGGCCCCGGGGCCAGGGGGCTACACCTTC. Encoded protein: CASSLAPGPGGYTF. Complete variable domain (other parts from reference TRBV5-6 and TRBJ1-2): DAGVTQSPTHLIKTRGQQVTLRCSPKSGHDTVSWYQQALGQGPQFIFQYYEEEERQRGNFPDRFSGHQFPNYSSELNVNALLLGDSALYLCASSLAPGPGGYTFGSGTRLTVV.

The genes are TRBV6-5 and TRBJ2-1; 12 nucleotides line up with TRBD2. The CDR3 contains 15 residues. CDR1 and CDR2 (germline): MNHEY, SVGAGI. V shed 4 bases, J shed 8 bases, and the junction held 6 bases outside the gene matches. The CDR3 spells CASSFRTSGIYEQFF. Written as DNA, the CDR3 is TGTGCCAGCAGTTTTCGGACTAGCGGGATCTATGAGCAGTTCTTC.

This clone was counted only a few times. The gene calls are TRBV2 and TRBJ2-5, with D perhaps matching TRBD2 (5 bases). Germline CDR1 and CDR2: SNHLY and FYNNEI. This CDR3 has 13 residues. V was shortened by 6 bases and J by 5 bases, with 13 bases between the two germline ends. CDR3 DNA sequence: TGTGCCAGCAGGGAGGCACCCCAGGAGACCCAGTACTTC. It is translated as CASREAPQETQYF.

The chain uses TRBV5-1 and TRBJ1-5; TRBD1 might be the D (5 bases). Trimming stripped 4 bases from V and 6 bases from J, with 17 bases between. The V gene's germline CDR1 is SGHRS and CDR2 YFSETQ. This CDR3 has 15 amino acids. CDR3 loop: CASSLAGRDSQPQHF. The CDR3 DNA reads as TGCGCCAGCAGCCTGGCGGGCAGGGACTCTCAGCCCCAGCATTTT.

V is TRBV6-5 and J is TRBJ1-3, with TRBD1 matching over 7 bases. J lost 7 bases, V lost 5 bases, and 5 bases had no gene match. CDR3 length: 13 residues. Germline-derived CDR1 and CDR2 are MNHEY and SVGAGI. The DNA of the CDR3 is TGTGCCAGCAGTCAATACAGGGGCAACACCATATATTTT. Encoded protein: CASSQYRGNTIYF.

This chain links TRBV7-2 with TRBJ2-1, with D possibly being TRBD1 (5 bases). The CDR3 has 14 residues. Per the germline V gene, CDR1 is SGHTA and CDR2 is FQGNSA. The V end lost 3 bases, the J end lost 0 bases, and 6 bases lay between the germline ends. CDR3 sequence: CASSLDNSYNEQFF. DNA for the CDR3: TGTGCCAGCAGCTTGGACAACTCCTACAATGAGCAGTTCTTC.

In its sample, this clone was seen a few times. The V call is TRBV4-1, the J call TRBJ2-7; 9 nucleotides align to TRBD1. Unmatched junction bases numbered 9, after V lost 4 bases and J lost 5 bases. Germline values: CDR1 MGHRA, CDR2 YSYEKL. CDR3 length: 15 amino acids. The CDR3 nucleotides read TGCGCCAGCAGCCCCTGGACAGGGGCGTCAAACGAGCAGTACTTC. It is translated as CASSPWTGASNEQYF.

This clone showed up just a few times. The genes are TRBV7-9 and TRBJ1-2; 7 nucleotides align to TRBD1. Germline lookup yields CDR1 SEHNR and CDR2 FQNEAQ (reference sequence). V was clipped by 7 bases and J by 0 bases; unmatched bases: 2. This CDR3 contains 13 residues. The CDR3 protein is CASKGQPNYGYTF. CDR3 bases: TGTGCCAGCAAGGGACAGCCTAACTATGGCTACACCTTC.

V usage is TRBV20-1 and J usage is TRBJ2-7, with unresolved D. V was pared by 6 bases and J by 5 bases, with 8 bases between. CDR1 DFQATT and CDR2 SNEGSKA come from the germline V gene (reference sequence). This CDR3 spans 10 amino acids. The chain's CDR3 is CSADSNEQYF. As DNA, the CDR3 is TGCAGTGCAGATTCTAACGAGCAGTACTTC.

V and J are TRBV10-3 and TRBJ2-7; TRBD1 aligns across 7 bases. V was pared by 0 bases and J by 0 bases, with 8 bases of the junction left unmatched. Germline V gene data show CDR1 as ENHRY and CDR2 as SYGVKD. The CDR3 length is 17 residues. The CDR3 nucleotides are TGTGCCATCAGTGAGTCCGACGGACAGGTGGGCTCCTACGAGCAGTACTTC. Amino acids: CAISESDGQVGSYEQYF.

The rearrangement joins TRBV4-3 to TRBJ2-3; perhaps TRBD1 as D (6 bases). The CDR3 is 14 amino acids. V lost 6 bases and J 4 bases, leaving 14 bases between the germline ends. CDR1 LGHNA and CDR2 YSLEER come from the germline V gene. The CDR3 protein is CASSLGGPPDTQYF. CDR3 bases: TGCGCCAGCAGTCTAGGGGGACCGCCAGATACGCAGTATTTT.

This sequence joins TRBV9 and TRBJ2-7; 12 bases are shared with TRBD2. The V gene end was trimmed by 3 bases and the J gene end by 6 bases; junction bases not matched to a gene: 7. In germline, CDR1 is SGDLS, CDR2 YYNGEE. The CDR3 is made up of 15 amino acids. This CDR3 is CASSARLAGEGEQYF. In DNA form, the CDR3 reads TGTGCCAGCAGCGCGAGACTAGCGGGAGAGGGCGAGCAGTACTTC.

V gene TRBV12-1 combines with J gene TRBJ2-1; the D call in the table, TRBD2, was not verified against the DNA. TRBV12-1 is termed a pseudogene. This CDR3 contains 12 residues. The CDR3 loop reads CASSFFPRWQFF. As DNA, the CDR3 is TGTGCCAGCAGCTTTTTTCCCCGTTGGCAGTTCTTC.

For the CDR3, the DNA is TGTGCCAGCCACGTGGGCAGCGGCTACAATGAGCAGTTCTTC. Encoded protein: CASHVGSGYNEQFF. The J gene is TRBJ2-1, the V gene TRBV27; tentatively, D is TRBD2 (5 bases). Trimming took off 8 bases at V and 3 bases at J, with 14 bases between the two ends. Germline CDR1 reads MNHEY; CDR2 reads SMNVEV (reference sequence). The CDR3 spans 14 residues.

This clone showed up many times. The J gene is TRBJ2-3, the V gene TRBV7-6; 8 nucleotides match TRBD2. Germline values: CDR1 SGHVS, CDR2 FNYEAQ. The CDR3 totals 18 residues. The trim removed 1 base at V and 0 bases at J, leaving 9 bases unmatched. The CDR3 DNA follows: TGTGCCAGCAGCTTAGAAGGCGGACTAGCAGCTAGCACAGATACGCAGTATTTT. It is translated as CASSLEGGLAASTDTQYF.

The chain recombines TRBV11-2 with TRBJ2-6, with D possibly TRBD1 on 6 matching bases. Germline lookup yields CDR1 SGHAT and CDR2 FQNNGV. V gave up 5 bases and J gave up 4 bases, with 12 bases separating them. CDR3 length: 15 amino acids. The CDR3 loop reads CASSRGGNGANVLTF. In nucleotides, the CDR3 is TGTGCCAGCAGCAGAGGGGGTAACGGGGCCAACGTCCTGACTTTC.